The T cell receptor beta chain under discussion was sequenced for a study of cytomegalovirus exposure and HLA in healthy donors. The study, taken as a whole, reports: Reported results showed that the classifier diagnosed cytomegalovirus status with high specificity and sensitivity.

With respect to this clone: Antigen unknown.

TCRdb's copy holds only in-frame clones and misses some; the assay was immunoSEQ multiplex PCR. The profile covers some 170,000 clones, with about 90% appearing a single time and under 13% taken by the ten largest. The donors were part of the roughly 130-subject validation cohort, which stood apart from the roughly 700-subject first cohort. V shed 7 bases and J 0 bases; nucleotides not matched to a gene: 13. This CDR3 comprises 17 residues. Germline V gene data show CDR1 as SNHLY and CDR2 as FYNNEI. Material: PBMCs. The chain carries TRBV2 and TRBJ1-1; 8 nucleotides align to TRBD1. The TCR comes from a woman in her late teens or twenties in good health and CMV-seropositive. The CDR3 DNA is TGTGCCAGCACTGTCAGGGGGCTGGTGGGTATGAACACTGAAGCTTTCTTT. This encodes CASTVRGLVGMNTEAFF. Full variable domain (missing parts from reference TRBV2 and TRBJ1-1): EPEVTQTPSHQVTQMGQEVILRCVPISNHLYFYWYRQILGQKVEFLVSFYNNEISEKSEIFDDQFSVERPDGSNFTLKIRSTKLEDSAMYFCASTVRGLVGMNTEAFFGQGTRLTVV.